Listed here are 13 T cell receptor beta chains from one sample, sequenced in a study of yellow fever vaccine responses in identical twins. MiXCR, run by TCRdb on the RT-PCR reads, gives a single entry per CDR3 protein. Altogether 14,000 or so distinct CDR3 sequences are present, 70% to 85% being singletons, with the ten largest covering 0.6% to 0.8%. The sequences come from T cells from blood (PBMCs), unsorted or a sorted subset (not recorded which), collected before or after yellow fever vaccination (not recorded which). Receptor source: a woman aged 18-29 years who received the yellow fever vaccine.

This chain links TRBV28 with TRBJ2-7; 11 nucleotides match TRBD1. The CDR3 totals 14 residues. Unmatched junction bases numbered 6, after V lost 5 bases and J lost 6 bases. Germline V gives CDR1 MDHEN, CDR2 SYDVKM. The CDR3 sequence: CASSLGDRGSEQYV. DNA for the CDR3: TGTGCCAGCAGTCTGGGGGACAGGGGGTCCGAGCAGTACGTC.

The chain has TRBV11-3 and TRBJ2-7; 7 bases align to TRBD1. With 2 bases clipped from V and 0 bases from J, the junction kept 10 bases outside the gene matches. This CDR3 has 17 amino acids. CDR1 and CDR2 (germline): SGHNT, YENEEA. DNA of the CDR3: TGTGCCAGCAGCTTACCTGAGGGGACAGTGATCTCCTACGAGCAGTACGTC. It specifies CASSLPEGTVISYEQYV.

V is TRBV20-1 and J is TRBJ2-7; the D is unclear. CDR1 DFQATT and CDR2 SNEGSKA come from the germline V gene (reference sequence). The V end lost 3 bases, the J end lost 1 base, and 10 bases lay between the germline ends. This CDR3 region has 13 residues. The CDR3 protein is CSASNSMSYEQYV. CDR3 in DNA: TGCAGTGCTAGTAATAGTATGTCCTACGAGCAGTACGTC.

V and J are TRBV24-1 and TRBJ2-1, with a possible D match to TRBD2 (5 bases). This CDR3 has 12 residues. Deletions cut 3 bases from V and 9 bases from J, with 8 bases between. Per germline, CDR1 KGHDR and CDR2 SFDVKD. CDR3 in DNA: TGTGCCACCAGTGATCGGGGTGGTGAGCAGTTCTTC. This sequence encodes CATSDRGGEQFF.

The chain couples TRBV27 to TRBJ2-3; 8 nucleotides match TRBD2. Germline CDR1 is MNHEY and CDR2 is SMNVEV (reference sequence). CDR3 length equals 14 residues. J gave up 4 bases and V 6 bases, and 6 bases lay outside the gene matches. This CDR3 reads CASRRAGAADTQYF. The CDR3 nucleotides read TGTGCCAGCAGGCGAGCGGGAGCCGCAGATACGCAGTATTTT.

Here the CDR3 reads CASSPGNTIYF. For the CDR3, the DNA is TGTGCCAGCAGCCCCGGAAACACCATATATTTT. The chain has TRBV7-6 and TRBJ1-3, with D hard to call. Germline V gives CDR1 SGHVS, CDR2 FNYEAQ. Trimming stripped 5 bases from V and 4 bases from J, with 3 bases between. This CDR3 is 11 amino acids long.

This clonotype was detected only once. No DNA is shown, since the ends of the CDR3 on it are uncertain; the CDR3 is the one TCRdb lists. This rearrangement joins TRBV5-1 to TRBJ2-7; the table's D gene call, TRBD1, was not cross checked with the DNA. The CDR3 length is 14 residues, termini included. Germline V lookup: CDR1 SGHRS, CDR2 YFSETQ. The CDR3 loop is CASSTSGQGLEQYF.

The chain couples TRBV12-3 or TRBV12-4 to TRBJ2-7, with a possible D match to TRBD2 (5 bases). V was cut by 3 bases and J by 2 bases, with 8 bases left in between. CDR3 length equals 13 residues. The CDR3 sequence is CASSFEGTYEQYF. CDR3 bases: TGTGCCAGCAGTTTCGAGGGTACCTACGAGCAGTACTTC.

The genes are TRBV25-1 and TRBJ2-7, with 7 bases identical to TRBD1. The V gene end was trimmed by 1 base and the J gene end by 5 bases; junction bases not matched to a gene: 5. The CDR3 sequence is 14 residues long. The germline V gene encodes CDR1 MGHDK and CDR2 SYGVNS. The chain's CDR3 is CASSESHQGDEQYF. The CDR3 coding sequence is TGTGCCAGCAGTGAATCACACCAGGGGGACGAGCAGTACTTC.

The chain joins TRBV18 to TRBJ1-1, with D tentatively TRBD1 (6 bases). The germline V gene has CDR1 KGHSH and CDR2 LQKENI. The V gene lost 4 bases and the J gene lost 1 base, with 10 bases spanning the gap. The CDR3 has 14 residues. The CDR3 DNA follows: TGTGCCAGCTCACAGGGACAACAGAACACTGAAGCTTTCTTT. This encodes CASSQGQQNTEAFF.

CDR3 in amino acids: CSASEATQYF. The CDR3 nucleotides are TGCAGTGCTAGTGAGGCTACGCAGTATTTT. The gene calls are TRBV20-1 and TRBJ2-3; D unclear. The CDR3 covers 10 residues. Germline CDR1 and CDR2: DFQATT and SNEGSKA (reference sequence). V lost 3 bases and J lost 8, with 6 bases in between.

This clonotype was counted only a few times. Here the CDR3 reads CSVGTREAFF. CDR3 nucleotide sequence: TGCAGCGTTGGAACCAGGGAAGCTTTCTTT. The V gene is TRBV29-1, the J gene TRBJ1-1; D gene ambiguous. This CDR3 spans 10 amino acids. Trimming removed 4 bases from V and 8 bases from J, with 8 bases in between. Germline values: CDR1 SQVTM, CDR2 ANQGSEA.

The chain joins TRBV20-1 to TRBJ2-1; 9 bases map to TRBD1. The trim removed 4 bases at V and 10 bases at J, leaving 8 bases unmatched. This CDR3 spans 13 amino acids. Germline loops: CDR1 DFQATT, CDR2 SNEGSKA (reference sequence). CDR3 sequence (DNA): TGCAGTGCTATTCAGGACAGGGGCGGCGAGCAGTTCTTC. Its protein is CSAIQDRGGEQFF.